The clone carrying this T cell receptor (beta chain) was observed a few times. A much bigger clone sits one base away, suggesting this may be a read error. The data originate from a study of CD8+CD57+ T cells in acquired aplastic anemia. Study-wide background: Sorted CD4+ and CD8+ cells gave an average of about 3 ug of DNA.

Trimming pared 5 bases from V and 7 bases from J, leaving 14 bases between. Germline V lookup: CDR1 SEHNR, CDR2 FQNEAQ (reference sequence). This CDR3 has 14 amino acids. Genomic DNA acted as the template from which TCR beta VDJ combination and CDR3 sequence profiling were carried out. In TCRdb, the reads were re-called with MiXCR into one record per CDR3 protein. This repertoire shows approximately 120,000 distinct CDR3 sequences, nearly 40% found once; its top ten account for under 3%. Patients chosen for sequencing had CD8+CD57+ cells that had expanded, as shown by flow cytometry. This sequence originates from a human donor with aplastic anemia. This rearrangement joins TRBV7-9 to TRBJ1-4; weak D call: TRBD1 (6 bases). Sequenced sample: sorted CD4+, CD8+, or CD8+CD57+ T cells (not recorded which) from PBMCs. CDR3 in amino acids: CASSPMGGAEKLFF. In nucleotides, the CDR3 is TGTGCCAGCAGCCCTATGGGGGGCGCTGAAAAACTGTTTTTT.